The sample holds one count of the clone carrying this TCR beta chain. These data originate in a study of blood T cell repertoires in COVID-19. In the study overall: Samples representing acute and convalescent COVID-19 were sourced from the United States, Italy and Spain.

The germline V gene encodes CDR1 SGDLS and CDR2 YYNGEE. The CDR3 has 13 amino acids. With 5 bases removed from V and 4 bases from J, the gap between germline ends came to 12 bases. As handled by the study authors: Cell counts per sample came from amplifying reference gene primers. TCRdb's copy holds only in-frame clones and misses some; the assay was immunoSEQ multiplex PCR. V and J calls plus clone size are reproduced from that table; the DNA served to infer D and trimming. The sample carries 250,000 to 300,000 clones, around nine tenths recorded once. The source is an older woman with COVID-19, enrolled during active disease. The chain has TRBV9 and TRBJ2-5; D not resolved. The sequencing sample was made of peripheral blood. The CDR3 loop reads CASRAPTPETQYF. For the CDR3, the DNA is TGTGCCAGCAGAGCCCCAACCCCAGAGACCCAGTACTTC.